These T cell receptor beta chains were read from a single sample in a study of T cells in Graves' hyperthyroidism and ophthalmopathy. TCRdb analysed the multiplex PCR reads with MiXCR anew, one entry per CDR3 protein. The data show about 500,000 distinct CDR3 sequences, 40% to 50% seen once. Sequencing input: peripheral blood or thyroid tissue (not recorded which). Receptor source: an adult woman with Graves' disease, either hyperthyroidism or ophthalmopathy (not recorded which). The CDR3 runs from the conserved cysteine through the conserved F or W. D genes are given only for firm matches. Rows give clone size only sometimes, using once, few, many, or a class for an expanded clone.

V gene: TRBV10-3
clone size: many
J gene: TRBJ2-7
D gene: TRBD2
CDR3 protein: CAISESLVRGRADYEQYF
CDR3 DNA: TGTGCCATCAGTGAGTCCCTGGTTCGCGGGAGGGCCGACTACGAGCAGTACTTC

V gene: TRBV20-1
clone size: -
J gene: TRBJ1-5
D gene: TRBD1
CDR3 protein: CSAPGTGLGYGNQPQHF
CDR3 DNA: TGCAGTGCCCCCGGGACAGGGTTAGGGTATGGCAATCAGCCCCAGCATTTT

V gene: TRBV2
clone size: many
J gene: TRBJ1-2
D gene: TRBD1
CDR3 protein: CASSSDRGQGYTF
CDR3 DNA: TGTGCCAGCAGTTCCGACAGGGGCCAAGGCTACACCTTC

V gene: TRBV7-8
clone size: once
J gene: TRBJ1-2
D gene: TRBD1
CDR3 protein: CASSWDRGYLYYGYTF
CDR3 DNA: TGTGCCAGCAGCTGGGACAGAGGGTACCTTTACTATGGCTACACCTTC

V gene: TRBV6-2/TRBV6-3
clone size: few
J gene: TRBJ1-5
D gene: -
CDR3 protein: CASSSILRGGNQPQHF
CDR3 DNA: TGTGCCAGCAGTTCAATATTAAGGGGCGGCAATCAGCCCCAGCATTTT

V gene: TRBV14
clone size: few
J gene: TRBJ1-6
D gene: -
CDR3 protein: CASSPLNGESPLHF
CDR3 DNA: TGTGCCAGCAGCCCTTTGAACGGGGAATCACCCCTCCACTTT

V gene: TRBV5-6
clone size: -
J gene: TRBJ2-5
D gene: TRBD2
CDR3 protein: CASSPLAGAETQYF
CDR3 DNA: TGTGCCAGCAGCCCCTTAGCGGGAGCGGAGACCCAGTACTTC

V gene: TRBV29-1
clone size: -
J gene: TRBJ2-5
D gene: -
CDR3 protein: CSVAKKEETQYF
CDR3 DNA: TGCAGCGTGGCCAAGAAGGAAGAGACCCAGTACTTC

V gene: TRBV11-2
clone size: -
J gene: TRBJ1-6
D gene: -
CDR3 protein: CASSARVISYNSPLHF
CDR3 DNA: TGTGCCAGCAGCGCACGGGTCATTTCCTATAATTCACCCCTCCACTTT

V gene: TRBV7-6
clone size: many
J gene: TRBJ2-7
D gene: -
CDR3 protein: CASSPLTPGLSYEQYF
CDR3 DNA: TGTGCCAGCAGCCCCCTAACTCCCGGACTCTCCTACGAGCAGTACTTC

V gene: TRBV10-2
clone size: -
J gene: TRBJ1-2
D gene: TRBD1
CDR3 protein: CASGTGDYYGYTF
CDR3 DNA: TGCGCCAGCGGCACAGGGGACTACTATGGCTACACCTTC

V gene: TRBV3-1
clone size: -
J gene: TRBJ1-5
D gene: -
CDR3 protein: CASSQDLGDQPQHF
CDR3 DNA: TGTGCCAGCAGCCAAGATTTGGGGGATCAGCCCCAGCATTTT

V gene: TRBV7-8
clone size: -
J gene: TRBJ2-7
D gene: TRBD1
CDR3 protein: CASSLGVVGGSLSYEQYF
CDR3 DNA: TGTGCCAGCAGCTTAGGCGTTGTAGGGGGCTCCTTAAGCTACGAGCAGTACTTC

V gene: TRBV12-3/TRBV12-4
clone size: -
J gene: TRBJ2-2
D gene: TRBD1
CDR3 protein: CATSPPPGQGGANTGELFF
CDR3 DNA: TGTGCCACCAGCCCACCCCCGGGACAGGGGGGCGCGAACACCGGGGAGCTGTTTTTT